Below, one T cell receptor beta chain is given with its context. What it binds is unknown. These data belong to a study of STAT3 mutations in large granular lymphocyte leukemia. Overall study results and limits: In T-cell large granular lymphocyte leukemia, about half of patients showed multiple immunodominant subclonotypes.

The CDR3 contains 14 residues. CDR1 and CDR2 from the germline V gene are SGHDT and YYEEEE. Trimming shortened V by 5 bases and J by 13 bases, and 21 bases separated the two germline ends. TCRdb's copy holds only in-frame clones and misses some; the assay was immunoSEQ multiplex PCR. The table lists over 1,500 clones, roughly 52% of them singletons. The receptor was derived from a man in his 60s with T-cell large granular lymphocyte leukemia. Some clones in this sample may be carry-over from other donors' samples. Sequencing was done on a sample of peripheral blood mononuclear cells. The chain employs TRBV5-6 and TRBJ1-4; D possibly corresponds to TRBD1 (5 bases). CDR3 in amino acids: CASSYSGAESGLFF. The CDR3 DNA is TGTGCCAGCAGTTACTCCGGGGCTGAAAGTGGACTGTTTTTT. The entire variable domain, with the rest obtained from reference TRBV5-6 and TRBJ1-4, is as follows: DAGVTQSPTHLIKTRGQQVTLRCSPKSGHDTVSWYQQALGQGPQFIFQYYEEEERQRGNFPDRFSGHQFPNYSSELNVNALLLGDSALYLCASSYSGAESGLFFGSGTQLSVL.